Reported below is one T cell receptor (beta chain). This entry belongs to a study of blood T cell repertoires in COVID-19. Study-level information: The United States, Italy and Spain were the sources of the acute and convalescent COVID-19 samples. PBMCs, B-cell-depleted T cells, or T cells provided the cDNA or gDNA that made up the material.

Original processing notes: Amplification of reference gene primers provided the estimated nucleated cell counts. Sequencing used immunoSEQ multiplex PCR; TCRdb keeps in-frame clones, though not all of them. V and J calls and clone size are copied from that table; D and trimming were computed from the DNA. The table records 150,000 to 200,000 clones, roughly 94% of them present only once. The germline V and J ends were trimmed by 6 bases and 2 bases, with 16 bases remaining between them. Germline-derived CDR1 and CDR2 are LNHDA and SQIVND (reference sequence). The CDR3 is made up of 15 amino acids. Enrollment of patients from Seattle took place during active infection, with longitudinal follow-up.

The rearrangement joins TRBV19 to TRBJ1-2; D might be TRBD1 (6 bases). Sequencing was carried out using peripheral blood. This sequence was found in a man aged 25 to 40 with COVID-19, enrolled during active disease. In DNA, the CDR3 is TGTGCCAGTAGAACTCCGGGACACTCAAACTATGGCTACACCTTC. Amino acids: CASRTPGHSNYGYTF.